The present entry profiles one T cell receptor (beta chain) with its context. As handled by the study authors: Researchers report that nucleated cell counts were estimated from reference gene primer amplification. Repertoires were generated with immunoSEQ multiplex PCR, while TCRdb's copy carries only in-frame clones and drops some. V, J and clone size are taken as reported in that table, and D and trimming were inferred from the DNA itself. The top ten clones hold about 2.4% of a sample with some 240,000 clones, 85% of them seen once. The data stem from a study of blood T cell repertoires in COVID-19. Study-wide context: COVID-19 samples, acute and convalescent, were from the United States, Italy and Spain. PBMCs, B-cell-depleted T cells, or T cells provided the cDNA or gDNA that made up the material.

Germline values: CDR1 SQVTM, CDR2 ANQGSEA. This CDR3 region has 13 residues. V shed 5 bases and J shed 5 bases, with 15 bases lying between them. Patients from Seattle were sampled longitudinally, starting during active infection. The chain employs TRBV29-1 and TRBJ1-1, with a possible D match to TRBD1 (6 bases). The sample comprised peripheral blood. This TCR came from a woman aged 65 to 85 with COVID-19, enrolled during active disease. CDR3 sequence (DNA): TGCAGCGTTATCAGGGAGGGGGTGACTGAAGCTTTCTTT. It codes for CSVIREGVTEAFF.